This TCR beta chain stems from a study of Graves' ophthalmopathy and Graves' hyperthyroidism. General study points: Prediction of ophthalmopathy progression reached around 70% sensitivity and around 72% specificity.

In regard to this clonotype: The antigen is undetermined.

Using RNA transcripts, the TCR beta CDR3 regions were amplified. First-round RT-PCR relied on HTBI primers, and a second-round multiplex PCR came next. Each CDR3 protein gets one entry after TCRdb re-called the multiplex PCR reads with MiXCR. Found here are roughly 160,000 distinct CDR3 sequences, roughly 37% of them singletons; the top ten hold roughly 6%. This CDR3 comprises 12 residues. Unmatched junction bases numbered 2, after V lost 4 bases and J lost 8 bases. The sequence was collected from a woman aged 40 to 50 with Graves' ophthalmopathy. The sample taken for sequencing was peripheral blood. V and J are TRBV12-3 or TRBV12-4 and TRBJ1-2; TRBD1 agrees at 9 bases. The CDR3, as DNA: TGTGCCAGCAGTTCACAGGGGGCCGGCTACACCTTC. This sequence encodes CASSSQGAGYTF.